Following are 9 T cell receptor beta chains from one sample sequenced in a study of cytomegalovirus exposure and HLA in healthy donors. Researchers ran the PCR with 60 Vbeta and 13 Jbeta primers. Measured with immunoSEQ multiplex PCR; TCRdb has only the in-frame clones, and not every one. Here the sample spans fewer than 110,000 clones, roughly 80% being singletons. Sequencing was carried out using PBMCs. The receptor set was obtained from a man in his thirties or forties in good health and CMV-seronegative.

The rearrangement links TRBV9 to TRBJ1-3; 7 nucleotides align to TRBD1. This CDR3 has 15 residues. The germline V gene has CDR1 SGDLS and CDR2 YYNGEE. J was trimmed by 4 bases and V by 3 bases; bases with no gene match: 7. In DNA form, the CDR3 reads TGTGCCAGCAGCGGTACAGGGGCGGTAGGAAACACCATATATTTT. It yields the protein CASSGTGAVGNTIYF.

The CDR3 bases are TGTGCCAGCAGCCGCATCAATCCTAGCGGAGTTGCCTACGAGCAGTACTTC. Amino acid sequence: CASSRINPSGVAYEQYF. The rearrangement links TRBV7-6 to TRBJ2-7; the match to TRBD2 covers 7 bases. Germline V gene data show CDR1 as SGHVS and CDR2 as FNYEAQ. The CDR3 totals 17 residues. The junction had 15 bases not matched to a gene; V was cut back by 5 bases and J by 2 bases.

The table lists this clone with a few counts. CDR3 residues: CASSFSTSGNTIYF. CDR3 nucleotide sequence: TGTGCCAGCAGTTTTAGTACCTCTGGAAACACCATATATTTT. This sequence joins TRBV27 and TRBJ1-3, with D unresolved. The CDR3 has 14 amino acids. Between the trimmed V and J ends, which lost 3 bases and 0 bases, there was a span of 6 bases. From germline, CDR1 is MNHEY and CDR2 SMNVEV (reference sequence).

J is TRBJ1-1 and V is TRBV6-5, with 8 positions matching TRBD1. The CDR3 extends over 15 amino acids. V was clipped by 2 bases and J by 2 bases; unmatched bases: 4. Germline loops: CDR1 MNHEY, CDR2 SVGAGI. The CDR3 is CASSYGDRGNTEAFF. The CDR3 DNA reads TGTGCCAGCAGTTACGGTGACAGGGGAAACACTGAAGCTTTCTTT.

This clone was observed once. The V and J genes are TRBV9 and TRBJ2-1; possibly TRBD2 for D (7 bases). Looked up from germline, CDR1 is SGDLS and CDR2 is YYNGEE. The V gene lost 6 bases and the J gene lost 6 bases, with 16 bases spanning the gap. This CDR3 region has 14 residues. Here the CDR3 reads CASKLGGQINEQFF. CDR3 in DNA: TGTGCCAGCAAGCTCGGGGGGCAGATCAATGAGCAGTTCTTC.

The J gene is TRBJ2-1, the V gene TRBV10-1; 10 nucleotides line up with TRBD2. Germline CDR1 reads WNHNN; CDR2 reads SYGVQD (reference sequence). The CDR3 extends over 16 amino acids. V lost 3 bases, J lost 12 bases, and 14 bases stayed unmatched. CDR3 protein: CASSDSGDSGRFVQFF. The CDR3 DNA reads TGCGCCAGCAGTGATTCTGGGGATAGCGGGAGGTTTGTGCAGTTCTTC.

This clone was recorded once. This chain links TRBV5-4 with TRBJ2-7, with a tentative D call TRBD1 (5 bases). The V end was cut by 4 bases, the J end by 1 base, with 15 bases between. CDR3 length: 15 residues. Germline CDR1 SGHNT, CDR2 YYREEE (reference sequence). CDR3 protein: CASSHPSDNSYEQYF. The CDR3 DNA sequence: TGTGCCAGCAGCCACCCTTCGGACAATTCCTACGAGCAGTACTTC.

This clone was observed a few times. The chain couples TRBV6-1 to TRBJ2-7, with D perhaps TRBD1 (6 bases). The CDR3 contains 15 residues. The V gene's germline CDR1 is MNHNS and CDR2 SASEGT. With 4 bases removed from V and 2 bases from J, the gap between germline ends came to 15 bases. The CDR3: CASSALGTYTYEQYF. CDR3 in DNA: TGTGCCAGCAGTGCCCTCGGGACATACACCTACGAGCAGTACTTC.

The V and J genes are TRBV4-2 and TRBJ1-2, with D perhaps TRBD1 (6 bases). The germline gives CDR1 LGHNA, CDR2 YNFKEQ. The CDR3 loop spans 15 amino acids. V lost 4 bases, J lost 4 bases, and 16 bases lay in between. CDR3 loop: CASSPTRGTGYGYTF. CDR3 DNA: TGTGCCAGCAGCCCTACGAGGGGGACCGGCTATGGCTACACCTTC.